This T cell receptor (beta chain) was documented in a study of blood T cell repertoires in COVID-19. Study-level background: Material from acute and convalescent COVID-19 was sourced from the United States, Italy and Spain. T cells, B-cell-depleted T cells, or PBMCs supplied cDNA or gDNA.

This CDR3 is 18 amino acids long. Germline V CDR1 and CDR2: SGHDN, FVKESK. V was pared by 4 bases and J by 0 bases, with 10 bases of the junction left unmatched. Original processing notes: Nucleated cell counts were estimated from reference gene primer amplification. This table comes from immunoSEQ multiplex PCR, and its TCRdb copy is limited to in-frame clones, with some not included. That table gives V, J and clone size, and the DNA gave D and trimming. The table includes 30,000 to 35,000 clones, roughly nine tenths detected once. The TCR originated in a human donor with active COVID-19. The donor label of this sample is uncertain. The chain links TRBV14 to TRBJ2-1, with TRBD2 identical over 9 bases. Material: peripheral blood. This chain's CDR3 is CASSRWPSGVSSYNEQFF. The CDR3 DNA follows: TGTGCCAGCAGCCGCTGGCCTAGCGGGGTGAGCTCCTACAATGAGCAGTTCTTC. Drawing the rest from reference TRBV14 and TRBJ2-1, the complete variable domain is EAGVTQFPSHSVIEKGQTVTLRCDPISGHDNLYWYRRVMGKEIKFLLHFVKESKQDESGMPNNRFLAERTGGTYSTLKVQPAELEDSGVYFCASSRWPSGVSSYNEQFFGPGTRLTVL.